This TCR beta chain was documented in a study of shared clonotypes between healthy human individuals. Turning to the study itself: CD4 naive cells filled three plates per donor, CD4 memory three, CD8 naive two and CD8 memory one.

Data came from immunoSEQ multiplex PCR; TCRdb stores just in-frame clones and leaves some out. The sample consists of 1,500,000 or so clones, 95% to 97% of them appearing once. Donors were healthy HIV-negative adults without recently reported acute infections or vaccinations. The CDR3 runs 15 residues. J gave up 9 bases and V 5 bases, and 9 bases lay outside the gene matches. The germline V gene encodes CDR1 SGHRS and CDR2 YFSETQ. The gene calls are TRBV5-1 and TRBJ2-1; TRBD2 matches 12 bases. The receptor was derived from a man aged 30-40 years in good health. The sample consisted of naive CD4+ T cells sorted from blood. Regarding subset: CD45RA+ positively selected. CDR3 DNA: TGCGCCAGCAGGTCCGTCCTGGGACTAGCGGGTGAGCAGTTCTTC. It yields the protein CASRSVLGLAGEQFF. Based on the CDR3 plus reference TRBV5-1 and TRBJ2-1, the full variable domain is KAGVTQTPRYLIKTRGQQVTLSCSPISGHRSVSWYQQTPGQGLQFLFEYFSETQRNKGNFPGRFSGRQFSNSRSEMNVSTLELGDSALYLCASRSVLGLAGEQFFGPGTRLTVL.